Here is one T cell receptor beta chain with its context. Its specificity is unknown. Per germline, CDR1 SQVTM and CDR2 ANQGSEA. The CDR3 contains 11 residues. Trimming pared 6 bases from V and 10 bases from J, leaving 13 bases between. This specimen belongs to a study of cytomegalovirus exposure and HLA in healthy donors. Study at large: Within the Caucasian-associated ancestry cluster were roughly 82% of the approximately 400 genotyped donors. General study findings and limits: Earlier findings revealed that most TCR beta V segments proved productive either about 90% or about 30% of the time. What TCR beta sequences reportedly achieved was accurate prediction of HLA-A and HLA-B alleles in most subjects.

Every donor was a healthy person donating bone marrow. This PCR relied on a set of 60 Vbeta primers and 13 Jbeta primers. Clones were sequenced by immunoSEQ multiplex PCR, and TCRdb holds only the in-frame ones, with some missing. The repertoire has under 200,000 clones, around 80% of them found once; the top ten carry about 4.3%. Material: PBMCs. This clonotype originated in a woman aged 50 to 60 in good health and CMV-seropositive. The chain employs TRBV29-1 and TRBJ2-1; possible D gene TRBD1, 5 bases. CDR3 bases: TGCAGCGTGGTAGCTGGGGCAGAGCAGTTCTTC. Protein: CSVVAGAEQFF.